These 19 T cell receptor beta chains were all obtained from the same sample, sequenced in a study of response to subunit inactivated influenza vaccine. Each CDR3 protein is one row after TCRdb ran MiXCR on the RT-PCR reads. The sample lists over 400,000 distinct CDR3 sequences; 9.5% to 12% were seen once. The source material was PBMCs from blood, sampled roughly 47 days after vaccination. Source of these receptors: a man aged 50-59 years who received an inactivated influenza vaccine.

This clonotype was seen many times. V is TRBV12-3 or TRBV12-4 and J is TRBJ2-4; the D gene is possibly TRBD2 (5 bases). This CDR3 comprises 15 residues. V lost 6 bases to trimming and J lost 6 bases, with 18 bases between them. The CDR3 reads CASSPVHHEGNIQYF. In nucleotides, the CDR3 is TGTGCCAGCAGCCCAGTACACCACGAGGGAAACATTCAGTACTTC.

This chain's CDR3 is CASSLATGGNSGNTIYF. The CDR3 coding sequence is TGTGCCAGCAGTTTGGCGACAGGGGGCAACTCTGGAAACACCATATATTTT. The chain couples TRBV12-3 or TRBV12-4 to TRBJ1-3; 10 positions match TRBD1. The CDR3 is 17 residues long. Trimming at V came to 3 bases and at J to 0 bases, leaving 5 bases not matched to a gene.

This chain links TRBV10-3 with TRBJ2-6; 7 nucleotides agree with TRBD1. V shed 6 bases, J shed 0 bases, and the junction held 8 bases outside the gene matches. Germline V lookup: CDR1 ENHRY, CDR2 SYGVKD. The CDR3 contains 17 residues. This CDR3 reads CAISAGQARSGANVLTF. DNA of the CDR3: TGTGCCATCAGCGCTGGACAGGCCCGCTCTGGGGCCAACGTCCTGACTTTC.

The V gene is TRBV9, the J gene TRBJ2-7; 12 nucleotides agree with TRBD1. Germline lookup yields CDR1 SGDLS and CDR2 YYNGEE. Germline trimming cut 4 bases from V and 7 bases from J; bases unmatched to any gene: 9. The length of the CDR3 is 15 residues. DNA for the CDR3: TGTGCCAGCAGCTCCGGGACAGGGGGCTTAATGGAGCAGTACTTC. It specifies CASSSGTGGLMEQYF.

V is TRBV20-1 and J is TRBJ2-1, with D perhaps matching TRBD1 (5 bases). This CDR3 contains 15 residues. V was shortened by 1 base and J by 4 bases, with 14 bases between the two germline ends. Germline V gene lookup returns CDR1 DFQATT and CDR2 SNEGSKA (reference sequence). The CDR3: CSARVFAGRYNEQFF. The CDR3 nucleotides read TGCAGTGCTAGAGTTTTCGCAGGGCGTTACAATGAGCAGTTCTTC.

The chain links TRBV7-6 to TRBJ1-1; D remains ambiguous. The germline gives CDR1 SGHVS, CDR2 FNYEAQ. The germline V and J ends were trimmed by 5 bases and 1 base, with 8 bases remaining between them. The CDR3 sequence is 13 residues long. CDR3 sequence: CASSAAGNTEAFF. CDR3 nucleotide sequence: TGTGCCAGCAGCGCCGCAGGGAACACTGAAGCTTTCTTT.

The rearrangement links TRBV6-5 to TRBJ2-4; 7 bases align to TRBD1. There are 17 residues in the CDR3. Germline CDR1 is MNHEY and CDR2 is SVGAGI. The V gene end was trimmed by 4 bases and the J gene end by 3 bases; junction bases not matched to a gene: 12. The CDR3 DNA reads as TGTGCCAGCAGTTTCCCTCAGGGACAGCGCGTCAAAAACATTCAGTACTTC. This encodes CASSFPQGQRVKNIQYF.

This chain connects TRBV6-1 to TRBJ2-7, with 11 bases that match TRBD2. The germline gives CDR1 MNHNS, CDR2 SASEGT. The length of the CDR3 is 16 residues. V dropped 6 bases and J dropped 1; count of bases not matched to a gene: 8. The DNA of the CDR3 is TGTGCCAGCAGGGAGACAGGGACTAGCGGTTCCTACGAGCAGTACTTC. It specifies CASRETGTSGSYEQYF.

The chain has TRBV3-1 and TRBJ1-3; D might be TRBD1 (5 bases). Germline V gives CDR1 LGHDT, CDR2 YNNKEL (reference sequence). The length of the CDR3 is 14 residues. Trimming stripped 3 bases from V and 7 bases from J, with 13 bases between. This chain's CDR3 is CASSQEGAANTIYF. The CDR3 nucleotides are TGTGCCAGCAGCCAGGAAGGGGCTGCGAACACCATATATTTT.

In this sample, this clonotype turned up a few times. CDR3 bases: TGCAGTGCTAGCCCCCGCCGCGAGAATGAGCAGTTCTTC. This encodes CSASPRRENEQFF. The rearrangement joins TRBV20-1 to TRBJ2-1; D unclear. The germline gives CDR1 DFQATT, CDR2 SNEGSKA (reference sequence). The CDR3 sequence is 13 residues long. The germline V and J ends were trimmed by 3 bases and 7 bases, with 13 bases remaining between them.

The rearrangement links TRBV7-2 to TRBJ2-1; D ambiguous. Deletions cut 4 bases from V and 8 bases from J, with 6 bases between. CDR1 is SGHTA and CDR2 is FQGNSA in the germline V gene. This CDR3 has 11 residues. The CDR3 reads CASSWWDEQFF. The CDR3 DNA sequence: TGTGCCAGCAGCTGGTGGGATGAGCAGTTCTTC.

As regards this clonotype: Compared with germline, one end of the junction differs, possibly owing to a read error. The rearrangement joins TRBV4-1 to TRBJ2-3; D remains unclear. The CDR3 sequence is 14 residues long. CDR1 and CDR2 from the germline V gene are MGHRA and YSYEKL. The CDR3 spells CAGSQGRITDTQYF. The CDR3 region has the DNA TGCGCCGGCAGCCAAGGCAGGATCACAGATACGCAGTATTTT.

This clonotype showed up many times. The CDR3 DNA is TGCAGTGCTACCATCCCGGGACTAGCGGGCACAGATACGCAGTATTTT. It encodes CSATIPGLAGTDTQYF. The V call is TRBV20-1, the J call TRBJ2-3; TRBD2 aligns across 11 bases. V trimming: 4 bases; J trimming: 1 base; junction bases outside the gene matches: 7. Germline lookup yields CDR1 DFQATT and CDR2 SNEGSKA (reference sequence). The length of the CDR3 is 16 residues.

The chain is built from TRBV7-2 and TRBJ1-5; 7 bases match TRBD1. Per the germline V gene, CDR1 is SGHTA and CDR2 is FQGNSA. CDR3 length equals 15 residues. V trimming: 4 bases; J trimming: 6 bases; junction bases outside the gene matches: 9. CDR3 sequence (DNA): TGTGCCAGCAGCTCTCAAACAGGGGTAATTCAGCCCCAGCATTTT. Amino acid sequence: CASSSQTGVIQPQHF. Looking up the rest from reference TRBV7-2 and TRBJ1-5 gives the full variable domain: GAGVSQSPSNKVTEKGKDVELRCDPISGHTALYWYRQSLGQGLEFLIYFQGNSAPDKSGLPSDRFSAERTGGSVSTLTIQRTQQEDSAVYLCASSSQTGVIQPQHFGDGTRLSIL.

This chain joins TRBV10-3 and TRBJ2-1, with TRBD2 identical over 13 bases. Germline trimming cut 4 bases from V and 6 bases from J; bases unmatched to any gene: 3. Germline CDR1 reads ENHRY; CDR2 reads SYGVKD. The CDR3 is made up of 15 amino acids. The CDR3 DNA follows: TGTGCCATCAGTGGGGGACTAGCGGGACTCAATGAGCAGTTCTTC. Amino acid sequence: CAISGGLAGLNEQFF.

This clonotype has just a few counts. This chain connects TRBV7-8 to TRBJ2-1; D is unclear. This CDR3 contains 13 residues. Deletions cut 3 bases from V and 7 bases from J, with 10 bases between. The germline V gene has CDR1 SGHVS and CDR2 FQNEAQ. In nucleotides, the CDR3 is TGTGCCAGCAGCTTTCTCCTGGCGAATGAGCAGTTCTTC. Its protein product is CASSFLLANEQFF.

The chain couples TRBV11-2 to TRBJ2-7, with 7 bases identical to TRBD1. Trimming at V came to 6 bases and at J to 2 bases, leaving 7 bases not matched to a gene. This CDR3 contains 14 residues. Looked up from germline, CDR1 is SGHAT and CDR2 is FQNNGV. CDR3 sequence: CASRSGTVTYEQYF. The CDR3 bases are TGTGCCAGCAGATCCGGGACAGTGACCTACGAGCAGTACTTC.

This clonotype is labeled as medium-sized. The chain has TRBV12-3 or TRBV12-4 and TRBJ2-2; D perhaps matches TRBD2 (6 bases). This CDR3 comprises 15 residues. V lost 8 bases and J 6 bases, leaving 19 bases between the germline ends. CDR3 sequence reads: CASSWGESAAGELFF. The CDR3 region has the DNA TGTGCCAGCTCATGGGGGGAATCGGCGGCCGGGGAGCTGTTTTTT.

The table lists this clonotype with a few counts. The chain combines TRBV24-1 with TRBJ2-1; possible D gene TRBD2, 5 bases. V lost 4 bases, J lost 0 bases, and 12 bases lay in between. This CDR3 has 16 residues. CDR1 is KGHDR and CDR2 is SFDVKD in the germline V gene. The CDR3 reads CATSETGMSSYNEQFF. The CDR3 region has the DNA TGTGCCACCAGTGAAACCGGGATGAGCTCCTACAATGAGCAGTTCTTC.